Below, one TCR beta chain is given with its context. This record comes from a study of T cells after yellow fever vaccination. One entry per CDR3 protein results from TCRdb running MiXCR on the 5' RACE reads. The repertoire has about 500,000 distinct CDR3 sequences, about a sixth of them found once; the top ten carry around a sixth. Germline V lookup: CDR1 KGHSH, CDR2 LQKENI. The CDR3 spans 14 residues. Trimming pared 0 bases from V and 1 base from J, leaving 6 bases between. Source: PBMCs, taken 5 days after the first yellow fever vaccination. This chain links TRBV18 with TRBJ1-1; D is ambiguous. This receptor was identified in a young man who received the YFV17D yellow fever vaccine. The CDR3 DNA sequence: TGTGCCAGCTCACCACCGAATGGGAACACTGAAGCTTTCTTT. As protein: CASSPPNGNTEAFF.